This TCR beta chain was obtained from a study of T cell repertoires in cytomegalovirus infection (dated by TCRdb to about 2019). For the wider study: Recently identified HLA-C-restricted CMV epitopes, whose presentation resists viral immunomodulation, were targeted by peptide stimulations together with well-studied HLA-B-restricted epitopes. Donor HLA type was relevant to the analysis, as public TCR beta signatures indicated carriage of CMV infection together with the matching HLA type.

Sequencing relied on an Illumina HiSeq 1500. TCRdb passed the public sequencing reads through fastp at Q25 and MiXCR, retaining productive beta sequences. Rows matching on CDR3 protein sequence are summarized as one entry with the most common DNA and genes. This sample comprises around 430,000 distinct CDR3 sequences, under 55% of them detected only once. Roughly two fifths of the sample lies in the top ten. The label giving this sample's treatment or condition can be read as: in vitro stimulation with specific CMV peptide epitopes to enrich CMV-specific T cells. Broad study findings and their caveats: In both this cohort and an independent cohort of more than 350 donors, the cumulative frequency of public TCR beta family members distinguished carriers of CMV infection plus the relevant HLA type. The ex vivo response was dominated by HLA-C-restricted CMV-specific TCR beta clonotypes, and the single most frequent clonotype in two of eight donors was supplied by these HLA-C-restricted clonotypes.

Note on this clonotype: The target of this receptor is not known. No base-level quality is on record; no much larger clone is a single base apart.

The starting material was cultured PBMCs, obtained from culture after CMV antigen stimulation. The receptor comes from a human donor in good health (CMV status not recorded). Some clones in this sample may be carry-over from other donors' samples.

The nucleotide sequence is TGTGCCAGCAGTCCTAAACGAACCGGGACAGGGGGCAGTGAAAAACTGTTTTTT. The encoded protein is CASSPKRTGTGGSEKLFF. The V and J genes are TRBV11-2 and TRBJ1-4; 12 junctional bases match TRBD1. Reading from cysteine to phenylalanine, the CDR3 counts 18 amino acids. Only the CDR3 DNA stays, 54 bases, in frame from base 1. CDR1 SGHAT and CDR2 FQNNGV were looked up in the germline V gene. Trimming leaves V shorter by 6 bases and J shorter by 7 bases, with the junction holding 15 bases beyond the gene matches.